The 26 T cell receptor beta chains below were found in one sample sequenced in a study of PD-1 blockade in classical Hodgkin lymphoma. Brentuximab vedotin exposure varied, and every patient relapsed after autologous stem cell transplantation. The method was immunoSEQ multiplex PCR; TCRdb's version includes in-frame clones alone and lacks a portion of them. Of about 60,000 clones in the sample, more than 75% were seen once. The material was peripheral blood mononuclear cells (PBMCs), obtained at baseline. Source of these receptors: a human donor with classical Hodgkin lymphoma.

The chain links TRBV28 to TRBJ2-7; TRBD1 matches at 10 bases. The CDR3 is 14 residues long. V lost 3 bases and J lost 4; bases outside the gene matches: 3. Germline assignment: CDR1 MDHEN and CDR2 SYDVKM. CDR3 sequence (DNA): TGTGCCAGCAGTTTTTCGGGACAGGGGTACGAGCAGTACTTC. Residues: CASSFSGQGYEQYF.

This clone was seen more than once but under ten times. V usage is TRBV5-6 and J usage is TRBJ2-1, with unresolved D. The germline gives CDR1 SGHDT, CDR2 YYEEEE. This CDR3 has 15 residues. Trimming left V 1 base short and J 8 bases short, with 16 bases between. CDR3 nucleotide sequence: TGTGCCAGCAGCTTGTATGGACGGCTCATCGATGAGCAGTTCTTC. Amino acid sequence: CASSLYGRLIDEQFF.

The CDR3 DNA follows: TGTGCCACCAGCCCGGACGGATGGAACACTGAAGCTTTCTTT. Its translation: CATSPDGWNTEAFF. The genes are TRBV15 and TRBJ1-1; the D is unclear. Germline V lookup: CDR1 LNHNV, CDR2 YYDKDF (reference sequence). The CDR3 contains 14 residues. The V end was cut by 5 bases, the J end by 1 base, with 11 bases between.

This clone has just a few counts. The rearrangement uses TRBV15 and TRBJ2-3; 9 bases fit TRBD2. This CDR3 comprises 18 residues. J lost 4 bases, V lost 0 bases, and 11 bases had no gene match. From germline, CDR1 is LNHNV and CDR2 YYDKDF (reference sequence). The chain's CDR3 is CATSRDQSGRLGADTQYF. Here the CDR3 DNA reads TGTGCCACCAGCAGAGATCAGAGCGGGAGGTTAGGGGCAGATACGCAGTATTTT.

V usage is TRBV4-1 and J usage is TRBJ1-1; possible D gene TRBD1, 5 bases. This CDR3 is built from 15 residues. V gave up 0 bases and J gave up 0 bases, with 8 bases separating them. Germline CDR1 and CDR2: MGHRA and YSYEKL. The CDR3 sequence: CASSQEGTVNTEAFF. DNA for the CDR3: TGCGCCAGCAGCCAAGAGGGGACGGTGAACACTGAAGCTTTCTTT.

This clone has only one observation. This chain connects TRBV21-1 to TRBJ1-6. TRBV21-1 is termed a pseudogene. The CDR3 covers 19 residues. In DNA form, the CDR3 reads TGTGCCAGCAGCCACTATACCCGGGACCGGATTTACTATAATTCACCCCTCCACTTT. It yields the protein CASSHYTRDRIYYNSPLHF.

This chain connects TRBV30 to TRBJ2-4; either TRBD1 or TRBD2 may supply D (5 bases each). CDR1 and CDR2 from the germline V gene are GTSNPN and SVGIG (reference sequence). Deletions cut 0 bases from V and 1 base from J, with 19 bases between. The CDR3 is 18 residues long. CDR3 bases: TGTGCCTGGAGTGTCGGGAAGAACTTAGGGACGGCCAAAAACATTCAGTACTTC. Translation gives CAWSVGKNLGTAKNIQYF.

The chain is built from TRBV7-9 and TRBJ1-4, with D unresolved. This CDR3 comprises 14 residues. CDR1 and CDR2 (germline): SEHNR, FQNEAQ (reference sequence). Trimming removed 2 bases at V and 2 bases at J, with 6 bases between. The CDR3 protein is CASSLWETNEKLFF. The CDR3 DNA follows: TGTGCCAGCAGCTTATGGGAGACTAATGAAAAACTGTTTTTT.

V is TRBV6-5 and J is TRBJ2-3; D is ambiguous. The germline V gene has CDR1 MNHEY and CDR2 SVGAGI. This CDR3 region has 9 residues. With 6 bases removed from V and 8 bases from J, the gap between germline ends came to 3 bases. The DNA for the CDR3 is TGTGCCAGCAGGATTACGCAGTATTTT. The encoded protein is CASRITQYF.

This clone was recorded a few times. The DNA of the CDR3 is TGTGCCAGCAGCCCCTCAGGACGGAACTCTGCTGAAGCTTTCTTT. Its protein product is CASSPSGRNSAEAFF. The gene calls are TRBV6-6 and TRBJ1-1; D unresolved. The CDR3 extends over 15 amino acids. Per the germline V gene, CDR1 is MNHNY and CDR2 is SVGAGI (reference sequence). The germline V and J ends were trimmed by 6 bases and 6 bases, with 20 bases remaining between them.

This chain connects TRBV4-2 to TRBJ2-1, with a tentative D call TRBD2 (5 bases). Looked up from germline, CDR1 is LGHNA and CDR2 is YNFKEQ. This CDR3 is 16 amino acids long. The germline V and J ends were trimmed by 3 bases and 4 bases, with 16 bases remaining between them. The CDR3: CASSHRKFGEYNEQFF. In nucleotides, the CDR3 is TGTGCCAGCAGCCATCGTAAGTTTGGGGAGTACAATGAGCAGTTCTTC.

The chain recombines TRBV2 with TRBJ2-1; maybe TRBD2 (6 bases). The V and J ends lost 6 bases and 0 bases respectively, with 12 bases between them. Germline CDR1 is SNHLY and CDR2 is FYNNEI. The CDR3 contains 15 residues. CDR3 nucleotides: TGTGCCAGCAGGCCGGGACTCAGCTCCTACAATGAGCAGTTCTTC. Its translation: CASRPGLSSYNEQFF.

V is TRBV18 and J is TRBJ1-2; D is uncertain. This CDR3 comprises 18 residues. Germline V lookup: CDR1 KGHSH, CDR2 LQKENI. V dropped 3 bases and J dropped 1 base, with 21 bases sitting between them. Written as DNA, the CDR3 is TGTGCCAGCTCACCTAACCTTATGGCAGGAGGCGATAACTATGGCTACACCTTC. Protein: CASSPNLMAGGDNYGYTF.

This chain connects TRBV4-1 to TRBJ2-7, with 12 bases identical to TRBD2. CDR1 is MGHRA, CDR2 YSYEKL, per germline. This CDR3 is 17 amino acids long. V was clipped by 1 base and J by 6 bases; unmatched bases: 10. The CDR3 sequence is CASSQGRRTSGIVEQYF. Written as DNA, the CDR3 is TGCGCCAGCAGCCAAGGCCGAAGGACTAGCGGGATCGTCGAGCAGTACTTC.

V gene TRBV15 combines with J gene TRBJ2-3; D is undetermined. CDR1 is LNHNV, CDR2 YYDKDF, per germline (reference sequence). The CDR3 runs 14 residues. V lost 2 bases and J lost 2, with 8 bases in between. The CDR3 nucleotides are TGTGCCACCAGCAGACCCGGGTTCACAGATACGCAGTATTTT. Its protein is CATSRPGFTDTQYF.

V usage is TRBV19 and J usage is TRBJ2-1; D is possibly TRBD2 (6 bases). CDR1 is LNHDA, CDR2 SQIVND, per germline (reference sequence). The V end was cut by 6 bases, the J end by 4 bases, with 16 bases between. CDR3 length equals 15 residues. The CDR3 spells CASSPSAGGYNEQFF. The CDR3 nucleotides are TGTGCCAGTAGCCCTAGCGCCGGAGGGTACAATGAGCAGTTCTTC.

The CDR3 DNA is TGTGCCAGTAGTATAGGGGGGACAAGCACCGGGGAGCTGTTTTTT. It codes for CASSIGGTSTGELFF. The V call is TRBV19, the J call TRBJ2-2; tentative D call: TRBD1 (6 bases). This CDR3 has 15 amino acids. Germline V CDR1 and CDR2: LNHDA, SQIVND (reference sequence). V shed 1 base and J shed 4 bases, with 10 bases lying between them.

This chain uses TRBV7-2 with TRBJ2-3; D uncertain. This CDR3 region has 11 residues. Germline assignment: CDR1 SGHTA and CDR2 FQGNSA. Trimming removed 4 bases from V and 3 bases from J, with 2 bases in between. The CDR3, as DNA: TGTGCCAGCAGCTCAACAGATACGCAGTATTTT. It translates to CASSSTDTQYF.

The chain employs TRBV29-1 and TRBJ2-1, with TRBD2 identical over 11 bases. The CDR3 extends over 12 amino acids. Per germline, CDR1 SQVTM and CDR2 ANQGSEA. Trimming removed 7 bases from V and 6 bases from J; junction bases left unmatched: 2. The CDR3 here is CSGSGGVNEQFF. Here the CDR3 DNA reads TGCAGCGGTAGCGGGGGGGTCAATGAGCAGTTCTTC.

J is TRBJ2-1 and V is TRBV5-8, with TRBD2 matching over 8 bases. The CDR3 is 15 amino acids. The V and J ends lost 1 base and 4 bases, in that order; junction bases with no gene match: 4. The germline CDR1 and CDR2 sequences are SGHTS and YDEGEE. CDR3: CASSLRGGHYNEQFF. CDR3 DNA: TGTGCCAGCAGCTTGCGGGGGGGTCATTACAATGAGCAGTTCTTC.

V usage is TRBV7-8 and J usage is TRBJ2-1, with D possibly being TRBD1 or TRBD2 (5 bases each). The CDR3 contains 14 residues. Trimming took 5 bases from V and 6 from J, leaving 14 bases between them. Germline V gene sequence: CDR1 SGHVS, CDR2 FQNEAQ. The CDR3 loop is CASSGTGTFNEQFF. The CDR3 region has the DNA TGTGCCAGCAGCGGAACCGGGACCTTCAATGAGCAGTTCTTC.

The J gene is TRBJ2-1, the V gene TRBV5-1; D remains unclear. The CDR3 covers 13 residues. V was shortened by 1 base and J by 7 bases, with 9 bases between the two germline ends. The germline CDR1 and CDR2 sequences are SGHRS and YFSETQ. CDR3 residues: CASSLSATNEQFF. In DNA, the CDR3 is TGCGCCAGCAGCTTGTCGGCCACTAATGAGCAGTTCTTC.

CDR3 coding DNA: TGCAGCGTTGTGAATTGGGCAGTCAGCGGTGAGCAGTTCTTC. It yields the protein CSVVNWAVSGEQFF. This rearrangement joins TRBV29-1 to TRBJ2-1; D may be TRBD2 (5 bases). Germline CDR1 reads SQVTM; CDR2 reads ANQGSEA. This CDR3 is built from 14 residues. Trimming cost V 4 bases and J 9 bases, with 19 bases left between them.

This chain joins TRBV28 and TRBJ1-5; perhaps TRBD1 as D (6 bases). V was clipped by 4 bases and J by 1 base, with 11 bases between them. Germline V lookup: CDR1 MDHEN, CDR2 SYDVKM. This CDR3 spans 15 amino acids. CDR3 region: CASSWGAGSNQPQHF. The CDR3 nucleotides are TGTGCCAGCAGTTGGGGGGCAGGGAGCAATCAGCCCCAGCATTTT. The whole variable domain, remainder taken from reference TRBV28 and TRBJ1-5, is DVKVTQSSRYLVKRTGEKVFLECVQDMDHENMFWYRQDPGLGLRLIYFSYDVKMKEKGDIPEGYSVSREKKERFSLILESASTNQTSMYLCASSWGAGSNQPQHFGDGTRLSIL.

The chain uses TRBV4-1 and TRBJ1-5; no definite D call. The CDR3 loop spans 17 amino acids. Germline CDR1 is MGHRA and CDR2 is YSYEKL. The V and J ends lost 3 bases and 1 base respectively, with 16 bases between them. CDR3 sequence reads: CASSQVIHGLSNQPQHF. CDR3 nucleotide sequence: TGCGCCAGCAGCCAGGTTATACATGGCTTGAGCAATCAGCCCCAGCATTTT.

The CDR3 is CATSKDGPQQETQYF. The CDR3 DNA reads as TGTGCCACCAGCAAGGACGGGCCGCAACAAGAGACCCAGTACTTC. The chain has TRBV15 and TRBJ2-5; the D is unclear. CDR3 length equals 15 residues. V was trimmed by 4 bases and J by 2 bases, leaving 14 bases between them. CDR1 LNHNV and CDR2 YYDKDF come from the germline V gene (reference sequence).